This is a list of T cell receptor beta chains from one sample in a study of PD-1 blockade in mismatch repair-deficient tumors. Here immunoSEQ multiplex PCR was the method, and the copy in TCRdb shows in-frame clones only, minus some. Here the sample spans under 150,000 clones, 85% to 90% being singletons. The material was peripheral blood, obtained approximately 71 weeks after starting pembrolizumab. These receptors all come from an adult with mismatch repair-deficient cancer. The CDR3 runs from the conserved cysteine through the conserved F or W. The D gene is left open where the match is weak. Expanded clones get a size class; other rows say once, few or many, or leave the size out.

TRBJ2-2 | - | TRBV27 | - | CASASDPVGTGELFF | TGTGCCAGCGCAAGTGACCCGGTTGGCACCGGGGAGCTGTTTTTT
TRBJ2-5 | TRBD2 | TRBV5-1 | few | CASSFSVGGETQYF | TGCGCCAGCAGCTTCTCCGTGGGGGGGGAGACCCAGTACTTC
TRBJ1-2 | - | TRBV1 | - | CTSSQVGTETYGYTF | TGCACCAGCAGCCAAGTCGGGACGGAGACCTATGGCTACACCTTC
TRBJ1-1 | - | TRBV28 | - | CASSVGAVSQGDTEAFF | TGTGCCAGCAGTGTGGGGGCGGTCTCACAAGGGGACACTGAAGCTTTCTTT
TRBJ2-7 | TRBD2 | TRBV28 | - | CAAGEGPYEQYF | TGTGCAGCGGGGGAGGGCCCGTACGAGCAGTACTTC
TRBJ2-1 | - | TRBV18 | once | CASSSQGGVGEQFF | TGTGCCAGCTCATCGCAGGGGGGTGTAGGTGAGCAGTTCTTC
TRBJ2-7 | TRBD1 | TRBV5-1 | - | CASSWTGTDEQYF | TGCGCCAGCAGCTGGACAGGGACGGACGAGCAGTACTTC
TRBJ2-5 | TRBD1 | TRBV6-4 | - | CASTKGGRGFGETQYF | TGTGCCAGCACTAAAGGGGGCAGGGGGTTTGGGGAGACCCAGTACTTC
TRBJ2-7 | - | TRBV6-1 | once | CASSDPLLEQYF | TGTGCCAGCAGTGACCCCCTTCTCGAGCAGTACTTC
TRBJ1-1 | - | TRBV7-2 | - | CASSFIPGTDNTEAFF | TGTGCCAGCAGCTTCATTCCCGGGACTGACAACACTGAAGCTTTCTTT
TRBJ1-3 | - | TRBV5-1 | - | CASSLAGGLGNTIYF | TGCGCCAGCAGCTTGGCCGGGGGGCTTGGAAACACCATATATTTT
TRBJ2-3 | - | TRBV9 | - | CASSPPLPGDTQYF | TGTGCCAGCAGCCCCCCCCTGCCGGGAGATACGCAGTATTTT
TRBJ2-1 | TRBD2 | TRBV7-2 | - | CASSLGLAGGEQFF | TGTGCCAGCAGCTTAGGACTAGCGGGGGGTGAGCAGTTCTTC
TRBJ2-7 | - | TRBV10-2 | - | CASSGVEQYF | TGCGCCAGCAGCGGAGTCGAGCAGTACTTC
TRBJ2-1 | - | TRBV29-1 | - | CSVQGGEVYNEQFF | TGCAGCGTCCAGGGGGGGGAGGTGTACAATGAGCAGTTCTTC
TRBJ2-6 | - | TRBV5-3 | - | CARSKVTGQGANVLTF | TGTGCCAGAAGCAAGGTCACAGGGCAAGGGGCCAACGTCCTGACTTTC
TRBJ2-7 | - | TRBV6-5 | - | CASSYYNHGGGEQYF | TGTGCCAGCAGTTACTACAATCACGGAGGGGGCGAGCAGTACTTC
TRBJ2-5 | TRBD1 | TRBV5-1 | - | CASSRRGRDSETQYF | TGCGCCAGCAGCCGCAGGGGGCGCGATTCTGAGACCCAGTACTTC
TRBJ1-2 | - | TRBV18 | few | CASSPPGAPSYGYTF | TGTGCCAGCTCACCACCCGGGGCGCCAAGCTATGGCTACACCTTC
TRBJ1-2 | - | TRBV11-2 | - | CASSQVLWDGYTF | TGTGCCAGCAGCCAGGTTCTATGGGATGGCTACACCTTC
TRBJ2-7 | TRBD1 | TRBV7-9 | - | CASSTDRDRTYEQYF | TGTGCCAGCAGCACCGACCGGGACAGGACCTACGAGCAGTACTTC
TRBJ1-5 | - | TRBV29-1 | - | CSVGQDGPNQPQHF | TGCAGCGTTGGACAGGATGGCCCCAATCAGCCCCAGCATTTT
TRBJ2-3 | - | TRBV27 | - | CASSLAVGTDTQYF | TGTGCCAGCAGTTTAGCTGTTGGCACAGATACGCAGTATTTT
TRBJ1-2 | - | TRBV7-9 | - | CASSLLGKTRGYTF | TGTGCCAGCAGCTTACTGGGCAAGACACGGGGCTACACCTTC
TRBJ2-2 | - | TRBV5-1 | - | CASSPVRVNTGELFF | TGCGCCAGCAGCCCCGTGCGGGTCAACACCGGGGAGCTGTTTTTT
TRBJ2-1 | - | TRBV7-9 | - | CVSHTAIYNEQFF | TGTGTCTCCCACACCGCCATTTACAATGAGCAGTTCTTC
TRBJ1-1 | - | TRBV13 | - | CASSVYRDMNTEAFF | TGTGCCAGCAGCGTCTACAGGGACATGAACACTGAAGCTTTCTTT
TRBJ2-3 | - | TRBV9 | - | CASSVEGRSTDTQYF | TGTGCCAGCAGCGTGGAAGGACGTAGCACAGATACGCAGTATTTT
TRBJ2-4 | - | TRBV18 | - | CASSATGTSPRYF | TGTGCCAGCTCAGCCACAGGGACTTCCCCCCGGTACTTC
TRBJ2-5 | TRBD2 | TRBV7-2 | - | CASSLAGLEQETQYF | TGTGCCAGCAGCTTAGCGGGACTAGAGCAAGAGACCCAGTACTTC
TRBJ2-2 | - | TRBV4-3 | once | CASSPDRGRGTGELFF | TGCGCCAGCAGCCCCGATAGGGGCCGCGGCACCGGGGAGCTGTTTTTT
TRBJ1-1 | TRBD1 | TRBV27 | once | CASSLQGTGPRGTEAFF | TGTGCCAGCAGTTTACAGGGGACAGGCCCCAGAGGAACTGAAGCTTTCTTT
TRBJ2-7 | - | TRBV27 | - | CASSRTSTYEQYF | TGTGCCAGCAGTCGTACTAGCACCTACGAGCAGTACTTC
TRBJ2-7 | - | TRBV30 | - | CAWGPISTYEQYF | TGTGCCTGGGGGCCGATAAGTACCTACGAGCAGTACTTC
TRBJ2-7 | TRBD2 | TRBV4-1 | - | CASSPRTSFYEQYF | TGCGCCAGCAGCCCCCGGACTAGCTTCTACGAGCAGTACTTC
TRBJ2-1 | - | TRBV29-1 | - | CSVEGPLGDLSYNEQFF | TGCAGCGTTGAAGGTCCCCTGGGGGACCTTTCCTACAATGAGCAGTTCTTC
TRBJ2-1 | TRBD2 | TRBV29-1 | - | CSVVLTGTSENEQFF | TGCAGCGTTGTGTTAACCGGGACTAGCGAAAATGAGCAGTTCTTC
TRBJ1-2 | TRBD1 | TRBV10-1 | - | CASSESTDREGYTF | TGCGCCAGCAGTGAGTCGACGGACAGGGAAGGCTACACCTTC
TRBJ2-2 | - | TRBV19 | - | CASSIGQPGTGELFF | TGTGCCAGTAGTATCGGGCAGCCTGGCACCGGGGAGCTGTTTTTT
TRBJ1-5 | - | TRBV19 | - | CASSEPQGPNQPQHF | TGTGCCAGTAGCGAACCTCAGGGGCCGAATCAGCCCCAGCATTTT
TRBJ1-2 | - | TRBV12-1 | - | CASSSKRDVLYGYTF | TGTGCCAGCAGCTCTAAACGGGACGTATTATATGGCTACACCTTC
TRBJ2-2 | TRBD2 | TRBV19 | - | CASRGLAGYNANTGELFF | TGTGCCAGTAGAGGACTAGCAGGCTACAACGCGAACACCGGGGAGCTGTTTTTT
TRBJ2-1 | - | TRBV13 | - | CASSRRWPSYNEQFF | TGTGCCAGCAGCCGTAGGTGGCCCTCCTACAATGAGCAGTTCTTC
TRBJ2-4 | TRBD1 | TRBV4-2 | - | CASSQVRTSGTGDLLAKNIQYF | TGTGCCAGCAGCCAAGTGAGAACATCCGGGACAGGGGACCTACTAGCCAAAAACATTCAGTACTTC
TRBJ2-4 | - | TRBV28 | - | CASSPGSKNIQYF | TGTGCCAGCAGTCCGGGGTCCAAAAACATTCAGTACTTC
TRBJ1-1 | TRBD1 | TRBV5-1 | - | CASSWTGHTEAFF | TGCGCCAGCAGCTGGACAGGGCACACTGAAGCTTTCTTT
TRBJ2-5 | - | TRBV2 | - | CASSVYGSETQYF | TGTGCCAGCAGTGTTTACGGAAGTGAGACCCAGTACTTC
TRBJ2-7 | - | TRBV5-1 | - | CASSLGGVSYEQYF | TGCGCCAGCAGCTTGGGAGGGGTCTCCTACGAGCAGTACTTC
TRBJ1-2 | - | TRBV29-1 | few | CSVSSGYGYTF | TGCAGCGTTAGCAGCGGCTATGGCTACACCTTC
TRBJ2-1 | - | TRBV29-1 | - | CSVVGAGEQFF | TGCAGCGTTGTAGGGGCCGGGGAGCAGTTCTTC
TRBJ1-1 | TRBD1 | TRBV11-2 | - | CASRKTGMNTEAFF | TGTGCCAGCAGAAAGACAGGGATGAACACTGAAGCTTTCTTT
TRBJ2-5 | TRBD1 | TRBV28 | - | CASSLTGGAETQYF | TGTGCCAGCAGTTTGACAGGGGGCGCAGAGACCCAGTACTTC
TRBJ2-7 | - | TRBV9 | - | CASAIGPDSYEQYF | TGTGCGTCAGCCATTGGACCTGACTCCTACGAGCAGTACTTC
TRBJ1-4 | TRBD1 | TRBV7-9 | once | CASSPEGAPNEKLFF | TGTGCCAGCAGCCCCGAGGGGGCTCCCAATGAAAAACTGTTTTTT
TRBJ1-1 | - | TRBV5-1 | - | CASSHRVKRAFF | TGCGCCAGCAGTCACAGGGTTAAGAGGGCTTTCTTT
TRBJ2-7 | - | TRBV7-9 | few | CASSRYKEEHEQYF | TGTGCCAGCAGCCGATATAAGGAGGAACACGAGCAGTACTTC
TRBJ2-7 | - | TRBV6-5 | - | CASSYFGSYEQYF | TGTGCCAGCAGTTACTTCGGCTCCTACGAGCAGTACTTC
TRBJ2-7 | TRBD1 | TRBV19 | once | CASSSGTGKVEQYF | TGTGCCAGTAGTTCCGGGACAGGGAAAGTCGAGCAGTACTTC
TRBJ2-2 | TRBD1 | TRBV27 | - | CATRTGNTGELFF | TGTGCCACCAGGACAGGGAACACCGGGGAGCTGTTTTTT